These 31 T cell receptor beta chains share one sample of origin, sequenced in a study of Ad26.COV2.S vaccination and SARS-CoV-2 variants. TCRdb's table, derived via immunoSEQ multiplex PCR, lists solely in-frame clones and lacks some. The profile shows 300,000 to 400,000 clones, roughly 80% of them singletons. The sample's treatment: approximately 18 received Ad26.COV2.S at low or high dose, single or two shots; roughly 5 received placebo; per-sample allocation not given. Vaccine and placebo recipients were sampled on day 63 after the first injection. The sequencing used peripheral blood, collected in a trial of Ad26.COV2.S vaccine versus placebo. Source of these receptors: a person aged 18-65 years who received the Ad26.COV2.S COVID-19 vaccine or a placebo.

The V gene is TRBV7-8, the J gene TRBJ2-3, with D maybe TRBD1 (6 bases). Germline loops: CDR1 SGHVS, CDR2 FQNEAQ. Trimming took off 0 bases at V and 1 base at J, with 8 bases between the two ends. The length of the CDR3 is 15 residues. CDR3 in amino acids: CASSLAQGRTDTQYF. CDR3 DNA: TGTGCCAGCAGCTTAGCACAGGGTCGCACAGATACGCAGTATTTT.

The V call is TRBV24-1, the J call TRBJ1-1; 7 bases are shared with TRBD1. The J segment lost 6 bases and the V segment lost 4 bases, leaving 4 bases of the junction unmatched. Germline assignment: CDR1 KGHDR and CDR2 SFDVKD. The CDR3 is made up of 13 amino acids. Here the CDR3 DNA reads TGTGCCACCAGTGAGGAGGGACAGCCTGAAGCTTTCTTT. This codes for CATSEEGQPEAFF.

The chain joins TRBV10-3 to TRBJ1-5; unclear D gene. The ends were cut back, 3 bases at V and 6 bases at J, with 9 bases in the middle. This CDR3 spans 13 amino acids. Germline V lookup: CDR1 ENHRY, CDR2 SYGVKD. As DNA, the CDR3 is TGTGCCATCAGTGATGGGCGTGTTCAGCCCCAGCATTTT. Encoded protein: CAISDGRVQPQHF.

The table lists this clone with a few counts. The chain employs TRBV6-5 and TRBJ1-2, with a weak D call TRBD1 (6 bases). CDR3 size: 14 residues. V shed 5 bases and J shed 1 base, with 11 bases lying between them. Germline V CDR1 and CDR2: MNHEY, SVGAGI. CDR3 residues: CASSNTGINYGYTF. In DNA form, the CDR3 reads TGTGCCAGCAGTAACACAGGGATTAACTATGGCTACACCTTC.

The CDR3 nucleotides are TGTGCCAGCAGCTTAGTTGGCGACTATCAGCCCCAGCATTTT. It codes for CASSLVGDYQPQHF. The gene calls are TRBV7-9 and TRBJ1-5; the D is unclear. CDR3 length: 14 residues. The V gene's germline CDR1 is SEHNR and CDR2 FQNEAQ (reference sequence). V lost 1 base and J lost 5, with 9 bases in between. Filled out from reference TRBV7-9 and TRBJ1-5, the complete variable domain reads DTGVSQNPRHKITKRGQNVTFRCDPISEHNRLYWYRQTLGQGPEFLTYFQNEAQLEKSRLLSDRFSAERPKGSFSTLEIQRTEQGDSAMYLCASSLVGDYQPQHFGDGTRLSIL.

V is TRBV6-6 and J is TRBJ2-1, with 9 bases identical to TRBD2. Trimming removed 10 bases from V and 2 bases from J; junction bases left unmatched: 6. Per germline, CDR1 MNHNY and CDR2 SVGAGI (reference sequence). This CDR3 has 14 amino acids. CDR3 sequence reads: CATRKRGAYNEQFF. The CDR3 DNA reads as TGTGCCACCCGGAAGCGGGGGGCCTACAATGAGCAGTTCTTC.

The rearrangement joins TRBV5-6 to TRBJ2-6, with a tentative D call TRBD1 (5 bases). Germline V CDR1 and CDR2: SGHDT, YYEEEE. CDR3 size: 15 residues. V was cut by 4 bases and J by 3 bases, with 11 bases left in between. The CDR3: CASSPSGLGANVLTF. CDR3 DNA: TGTGCCAGCAGCCCCTCAGGGCTTGGGGCCAACGTCCTGACTTTC.

The CDR3: CASSLGLGETQYF. In DNA form, the CDR3 reads TGTGCCAGCAGCTTGGGGTTGGGGGAGACCCAGTACTTC. V is TRBV7-3 and J is TRBJ2-5; D remains unclear. CDR1 and CDR2 (germline): SGHTA, FQGTGA. The CDR3 is 13 residues long. The ends were cut back, 3 bases at V and 5 bases at J, with 10 bases in the middle.

CDR3 sequence: CASSSLGHRGSTEAFF. As DNA, the CDR3 is TGCGCCAGCAGCTCCCTGGGACATCGGGGGAGCACTGAAGCTTTCTTT. The rearrangement joins TRBV5-1 to TRBJ1-1; D is possibly TRBD1 (6 bases). CDR3 length: 16 residues. From germline, CDR1 is SGHRS and CDR2 YFSETQ. The V end lost 3 bases, the J end lost 4 bases, and 19 bases lay between the germline ends.

This clone was seen once. V usage is TRBV5-1 and J usage is TRBJ2-1; 14 bases fit TRBD2. Trimming took 1 base from V and 10 from J; bases not matched to a gene: 4. This CDR3 has 15 amino acids. Germline-derived CDR1 and CDR2 are SGHRS and YFSETQ. The CDR3 region is CASSLRLAGGQEQFF. CDR3 sequence (DNA): TGCGCCAGCAGCTTGAGACTAGCGGGGGGGCAAGAGCAGTTCTTC. Combining the CDR3 with reference TRBV5-1 and TRBJ2-1 gives the whole variable domain KAGVTQTPRYLIKTRGQQVTLSCSPISGHRSVSWYQQTPGQGLQFLFEYFSETQRNKGNFPGRFSGRQFSNSRSEMNVSTLELGDSALYLCASSLRLAGGQEQFFGPGTRLTVL.

This clone was picked up many times. The sample has other DNA sequences that encode this CDR3 too. CDR3 bases: TGTGCCAGCAGCTTAAACTACGAGCAGTACTTC. Its translation is CASSLNYEQYF. This rearrangement joins TRBV11-3 to TRBJ2-7; D remains ambiguous. The germline CDR1 and CDR2 sequences are SGHNT and YENEEA. The CDR3 spans 11 residues. V was pared by 2 bases and J by 3 bases, with 2 bases between.

The rearrangement uses TRBV6-5 and TRBJ1-5, with D possibly being TRBD1 (5 bases). CDR1 and CDR2 (germline): MNHEY, SVGAGI. V was clipped by 6 bases and J by 6 bases, with 18 bases between them. CDR3 size: 15 residues. DNA of the CDR3: TGTGCCAGCAGCACAGGATCAGGGCTCGGTCAGCCCCAGCATTTT. This gives the protein CASSTGSGLGQPQHF.

This chain connects TRBV5-4 to TRBJ2-3; 11 bases match TRBD2. The J segment lost 4 bases and the V segment lost 4 bases, leaving 11 bases of the junction unmatched. The CDR3 has 17 residues. Germline loops: CDR1 SGHNT, CDR2 YYREEE (reference sequence). CDR3: CASSQFSGGGPADTQYF. As DNA, the CDR3 is TGTGCCAGCAGCCAATTTAGCGGGGGGGGCCCCGCAGATACGCAGTATTTT.

V gene TRBV11-2 combines with J gene TRBJ2-5; D is uncertain. V shed 6 bases and J shed 3 bases, with 5 bases lying between them. Germline CDR1 reads SGHAT; CDR2 reads FQNNGV. The CDR3 has 11 amino acids. CDR3 nucleotides: TGTGCCAGCAGTTCAAAAGAGACCCAGTACTTC. Its protein is CASSSKETQYF.

The V and J genes are TRBV5-1 and TRBJ2-5, with D perhaps matching TRBD1 (5 bases). Germline V lookup: CDR1 SGHRS, CDR2 YFSETQ. Trimming took off 0 bases at V and 1 base at J, with 13 bases between the two ends. The CDR3 covers 16 residues. CDR3 loop: CASSLAPRRGQETQYF. In DNA, the CDR3 is TGCGCCAGCAGCTTGGCGCCCCGAAGGGGCCAAGAGACCCAGTACTTC.

The gene calls are TRBV6-5 and TRBJ2-7, with no clear D. V was shortened by 8 bases and J by 4 bases, with 15 bases between the two germline ends. Germline V gene data show CDR1 as MNHEY and CDR2 as SVGAGI. The CDR3 covers 13 residues. Here the CDR3 reads CASGVAAIYEQYF. DNA for the CDR3: TGTGCCAGCGGGGTTGCTGCAATATACGAGCAGTACTTC.

The chain's CDR3 is CASSVLRGEQFF. CDR3 nucleotide sequence: TGTGCCAGCAGTGTACTAAGGGGTGAGCAGTTCTTC. The V call is TRBV27, the J call TRBJ2-1; perhaps TRBD1 as D (5 bases). Germline loops: CDR1 MNHEY, CDR2 SMNVEV (reference sequence). V gave up 5 bases and J gave up 9 bases, with 11 bases separating them. This CDR3 has 12 residues.

This sequence joins TRBV11-2 and TRBJ2-1; D is undetermined. CDR1 and CDR2 (germline): SGHAT, FQNNGV. Trimming took off 1 base at V and 7 bases at J, with 8 bases between the two ends. The CDR3 covers 13 residues. The CDR3 DNA sequence: TGTGCCAGCAGCTTAGTAGTCAGGAATGAGCAGTTCTTC. The encoded protein is CASSLVVRNEQFF.

The chain has TRBV6-1 and TRBJ2-2; 11 nucleotides align to TRBD1. Per germline, CDR1 MNHNS and CDR2 SASEGT. With 3 bases clipped from V and 5 bases from J, the junction kept 11 bases outside the gene matches. CDR3 length: 18 amino acids. The CDR3 DNA reads TGTGCCAGCAGTGACAGGGACAGGGGGGTCGCGAGGACCGGGGAGCTGTTTTTT. Protein product: CASSDRDRGVARTGELFF.

The chain carries TRBV2 and TRBJ2-7, with D perhaps TRBD1 or TRBD2 (5 bases each). CDR1 and CDR2 (germline): SNHLY, FYNNEI. The CDR3 totals 12 residues. V lost 9 bases and J lost 2, with 11 bases in between. CDR3 in amino acids: CASLGETYEQYF. The CDR3 nucleotides are TGTGCCAGTTTAGGGGAGACCTACGAGCAGTACTTC.

The V and J genes are TRBV7-9 and TRBJ2-5, with 7 nucleotides matching TRBD1. This CDR3 spans 14 amino acids. Trimming removed 10 bases from V and 2 bases from J; junction bases left unmatched: 10. Germline V gives CDR1 SEHNR, CDR2 FQNEAQ (reference sequence). The DNA of the CDR3 is TGTGCCACCCAAAGGACAGGTTTTCAAGAGACCCAGTACTTC. Protein sequence: CATQRTGFQETQYF.

The chain combines TRBV7-9 with TRBJ2-1, with 11 bases lining up with TRBD1. The CDR3 contains 18 residues. Unmatched junction bases numbered 12, after V lost 1 base and J lost 7 bases. The V gene's germline CDR1 is SEHNR and CDR2 FQNEAQ (reference sequence). The CDR3 loop reads CASSLGTGGRRGTNEQFF. Written as DNA, the CDR3 is TGTGCCAGCAGCTTAGGGACAGGGGGCCGCCGCGGTACGAATGAGCAGTTCTTC. The full variable domain, with the rest looked up from reference TRBV7-9 and TRBJ2-1, is DTGVSQNPRHKITKRGQNVTFRCDPISEHNRLYWYRQTLGQGPEFLTYFQNEAQLEKSRLLSDRFSAERPKGSFSTLEIQRTEQGDSAMYLCASSLGTGGRRGTNEQFFGPGTRLTVL.

This sequence joins TRBV7-2 and TRBJ1-2, with no clear D. Between the trimmed V and J ends, which lost 5 bases and 8 bases, there was a span of 15 bases. Germline V gene sequence: CDR1 SGHTA, CDR2 FQGNSA. The CDR3 is made up of 13 amino acids. The CDR3 nucleotides read TGTGCCAGCAGCCGAGGAGAAGCACTCGGCTACACCTTC. It translates to CASSRGEALGYTF.

This chain links TRBV7-9 with TRBJ2-7; 7 bases map to TRBD1. The germline V gene has CDR1 SEHNR and CDR2 FQNEAQ (reference sequence). The CDR3 has 15 amino acids. V trimming: 6 bases; J trimming: 2 bases; junction bases outside the gene matches: 10. The CDR3 reads CASRTGTDFTYEQYF. CDR3 nucleotides: TGTGCCAGCAGAACAGGGACAGACTTTACCTACGAGCAGTACTTC.

J is TRBJ1-3 and V is TRBV4-2, with 7 bases fitting TRBD1. The germline V gene encodes CDR1 LGHNA and CDR2 YNFKEQ. The CDR3 consists of 17 residues. The J segment lost 0 bases and the V segment lost 0 bases, leaving 5 bases of the junction unmatched. CDR3 in amino acids: CASSQDSGTASGNTIYF. In DNA form, the CDR3 reads TGTGCCAGCAGCCAAGATTCTGGGACAGCCTCTGGAAACACCATATATTTT.

This sequence joins TRBV5-4 and TRBJ1-5; perhaps TRBD1 as D (5 bases). With 4 bases removed from V and 3 bases from J, the gap between germline ends came to 11 bases. This CDR3 is built from 14 residues. Germline assignment: CDR1 SGHNT and CDR2 YYREEE (reference sequence). The CDR3 nucleotides are TGTGCCAGCAGCGTGGGGGGATACAATCAGCCCCAGCATTTT. It translates to CASSVGGYNQPQHF.

The rearrangement uses TRBV9 and TRBJ1-1; possible D gene TRBD1, 5 bases. Between the trimmed V and J ends, which lost 4 bases and 1 base, there was a span of 14 bases. The CDR3 is 15 residues long. In germline, CDR1 is SGDLS, CDR2 YYNGEE. CDR3 DNA: TGTGCCAGCAGCACATCTCAGGGACCGAACACTGAAGCTTTCTTT. Amino acid sequence: CASSTSQGPNTEAFF.

Remarks on this clone: In the same sample, other DNA sequences code for this CDR3. For the CDR3, the DNA is TGCGCCAGCAGCCGCGACAGCTACGAGCAGTACTTC. It encodes CASSRDSYEQYF. J is TRBJ2-7 and V is TRBV5-1; possible D gene TRBD1, 5 bases. This CDR3 spans 12 amino acids. Per germline, CDR1 SGHRS and CDR2 YFSETQ. Trimming left V 4 bases short and J 3 bases short, with 8 bases between. Looking up the rest from reference TRBV5-1 and TRBJ2-7 gives the full variable domain: KAGVTQTPRYLIKTRGQQVTLSCSPISGHRSVSWYQQTPGQGLQFLFEYFSETQRNKGNFPGRFSGRQFSNSRSEMNVSTLELGDSALYLCASSRDSYEQYFGPGTRLTVT.

The chain links TRBV6-1 to TRBJ1-1; D unclear. The CDR3 sequence is 13 residues long. V was pared by 2 bases and J by 8 bases, with 12 bases between. Germline lookup yields CDR1 MNHNS and CDR2 SASEGT. DNA for the CDR3: TGTGCCAGCAGTGAATCATTCCGTCCGGAAGCTTTCTTT. It yields the protein CASSESFRPEAFF.

This clone was seen only once. This chain uses TRBV6-5 with TRBJ1-2, with unresolved D. Trimming took 5 bases from V and 3 from J, leaving 10 bases between them. CDR3 length equals 13 residues. The germline V gene encodes CDR1 MNHEY and CDR2 SVGAGI. In DNA, the CDR3 is TGTGCCAGCAGTCCAAGGGCCCACTATGGCTACACCTTC. Its translation: CASSPRAHYGYTF.

V and J are TRBV24-1 and TRBJ1-5; D is undetermined. The V and J ends lost 6 bases and 8 bases respectively, with 10 bases between them. CDR3 length equals 12 residues. Germline assignment: CDR1 KGHDR and CDR2 SFDVKD. CDR3 in amino acids: CATSRAGEPQHF. The DNA of the CDR3 is TGTGCCACCAGTCGAGCAGGTGAGCCCCAGCATTTT.